This TCR beta chain was recorded in a study of OX40 agonist ivuxolimab in advanced cancers. Study-wide background: Of mixed ages from about 20 to 80 and averaging approximately 60 years, the group was just under 85% male. Two cutaneous melanoma patients and one hepatocellular carcinoma patient, three in all, had partial responses.

Clones were sequenced by immunoSEQ multiplex PCR, and TCRdb holds only the in-frame ones, with some missing. The sample contains approximately 32,000 clones, approximately 88% of which appear only once. Between the trimmed V and J ends, which lost 0 bases and 7 bases, there was a span of 13 bases. The CDR3 is 14 amino acids. CDR1 and CDR2 (germline): SGDLS, YYNGEE. Worth noting for this clone: Its cognate antigen is unknown.

Exclusion of a patient followed from autoimmune disease history or systemic immunosuppression. The study, taken as a whole, reports: Relative to CD4+, CD8+ T cells held more expanded clones on average.

The TCR was taken from an adult with an advanced solid tumor such as melanoma, head and neck, liver or kidney cancer. This chain uses TRBV9 with TRBJ1-1; perhaps TRBD1 as D (5 bases). The sample consisted of CD4+ or CD8+ T cells sorted from blood, taken in a trial of the OX40 agonist ivuxolimab. The CDR3 loop is CASSVVGGANEAFF. DNA for the CDR3: TGTGCCAGCAGCGTAGTCGGGGGAGCGAATGAAGCTTTCTTT. Combining the CDR3 with reference TRBV9 and TRBJ1-1 gives the whole variable domain DSGVTQTPKHLITATGQRVTLRCSPRSGDLSVYWYQQSLDQGLQFLIQYYNGEERAKGNILERFSAQQFPDLHSELNLSSLELGDSALYFCASSVVGGANEAFFGQGTRLTVV.